This T cell receptor beta chain was identified during a study of Ad26.COV2.S vaccination and SARS-CoV-2 variants. Treatment given: approximately 18 received Ad26.COV2.S at low or high dose, single or two shots; about 5 received placebo; per-sample allocation not given. Samples were taken on day 63 after the first vaccine or placebo injection. A remark on this clone: The antigen is undetermined.

Broader study findings: There was reportedly substantial breadth in spike-specific CD8+ and CD4+ T cell responses after vaccination.

The CDR3 has 13 residues. Trimming took 2 bases from V and 7 from J, leaving 14 bases between them. Germline V gene lookup returns CDR1 GTSNPN and CDR2 SVGIG (reference sequence). TCRdb keeps only in-frame clones here, not all; method: immunoSEQ multiplex PCR. The profile covers fewer than 600,000 clones, with about 88% appearing a single time and around 1.8% taken by the ten largest. The sequencing used peripheral blood, collected in a trial of Ad26.COV2.S vaccine versus placebo. The receptor was derived from a person aged 18-60 years who received the Ad26.COV2.S COVID-19 vaccine or a placebo. The chain carries TRBV30 and TRBJ1-2; tentative D call: TRBD1 (5 bases). The CDR3 coding sequence is TGTGCCTGGAGTCCCCAGGGATCTCGTGGCTACACCTTC. It translates to CAWSPQGSRGYTF. Using reference TRBV30 and TRBJ1-2 for the parts outside the CDR3, the full variable domain is SQTIHQWPATLVQPVGSPLSLECTVEGTSNPNLYWYRQAAGRGLQLLFYSVGIGQISSEVPQNLSASRPQDRQFILSSKKLLLSDSGFYLCAWSPQGSRGYTFGSGTRLTVV.